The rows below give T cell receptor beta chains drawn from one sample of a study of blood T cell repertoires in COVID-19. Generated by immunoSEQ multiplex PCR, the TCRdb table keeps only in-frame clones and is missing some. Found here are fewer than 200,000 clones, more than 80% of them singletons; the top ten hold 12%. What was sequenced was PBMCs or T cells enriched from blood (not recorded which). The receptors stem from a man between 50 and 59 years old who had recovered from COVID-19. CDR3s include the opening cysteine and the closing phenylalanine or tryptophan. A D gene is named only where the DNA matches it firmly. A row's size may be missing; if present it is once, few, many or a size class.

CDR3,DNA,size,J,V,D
CASSKLAGGLTYNEQFF,TGTGCCAGTAGTAAACTAGCGGGGGGTCTTACCTACAATGAGCAGTTCTTC,-,TRBJ2-1,TRBV19,TRBD2
CASSKASGTQETQYF,TGTGCCAGTAGTAAGGCTAGTGGCACGCAAGAGACCCAGTACTTC,-,TRBJ2-5,TRBV19,-
CASSRDRGRGNSPLHF,TGTGCCAGCAGTCGGGACAGGGGGCGAGGGAATTCACCCCTCCACTTT,-,TRBJ1-6,TRBV2,TRBD1
CASSPAGTKNYGYTF,TGTGCCAGCAGCCCCGCCGGGACAAAAAACTATGGCTACACCTTC,-,TRBJ1-2,TRBV5-5,-
CASSHAGLAGGPDTQYF,TGCGCCAGCAGCCATGCCGGACTAGCGGGGGGCCCAGATACGCAGTATTTT,-,TRBJ2-3,TRBV4-3,TRBD2
CASRRTGTDTQYF,TGTGCCAGCCGACGTACGGGGACAGATACGCAGTATTTT,-,TRBJ2-3,TRBV11-3,-
CASSFTRTQYF,TGTGCCAGCAGTTTTACTAGGACCCAGTACTTC,-,TRBJ2-5,TRBV6-1,-
CASSPTGGYGYTF,TGTGCCAGCAGCCCCACAGGGGGCTATGGCTACACCTTC,-,TRBJ1-2,TRBV7-8,TRBD1
CTKQPRLRVASPEFYPRGNYEQYF,TGCACTAAGCAGCCAAGGTTGAGGGTGGCTAGCCCAGAGTTTTACCCCCGGGGTAACTACGAGCAGTACTTC,-,TRBJ2-7,TRBV1,-
CASGLTYEQYF,TGTGCTAGTGGTTTGACTTACGAGCAGTACTTC,few,TRBJ2-7,TRBV12-5,-
CASSLDTGVSTEAFF,TGCGCCAGCAGCTTGGATACAGGGGTTTCCACTGAAGCTTTCTTT,-,TRBJ1-1,TRBV5-1,TRBD1
CASRSRPSTGGLNQPQHF,TGTGCCAGCAGGTCCCGGCCCTCGACAGGGGGCCTCAATCAGCCCCAGCATTTT,once,TRBJ1-5,TRBV28,TRBD1
CASTLRGSYNSPLHF,TGTGCCAGTACCTTACGGGGCTCCTATAATTCACCCCTCCACTTT,few,TRBJ1-6,TRBV19,-
CASSDTSGGTDTQYF,TGTGCCAGCAGCGATACTAGCGGGGGCACAGATACGCAGTATTTT,-,TRBJ2-3,TRBV14,TRBD2
CASSPLLDSSEKLFF,TGTGCCAGTAGCCCACTCCTGGACAGCTCTGAAAAACTGTTTTTT,-,TRBJ1-4,TRBV19,-
CASTSTGGRQPQHF,TGTGCCAGCACCTCTACAGGGGGAAGACAGCCCCAGCATTTT,once,TRBJ1-5,TRBV2,TRBD1
CASTNLVLTYGYTF,TGTGCCAGCACGAATCTAGTCCTTACTTATGGCTACACCTTC,-,TRBJ1-2,TRBV6-5,-
CAISEEGSWLSNTGELFF,TGTGCCATCAGTGAGGAAGGGAGCTGGCTATCGAACACCGGGGAGCTGTTTTTT,-,TRBJ2-2,TRBV10-3,-
CASSPRGSGEKLFF,TGTGCCAGCAGTCCCCGGGGGAGCGGGGAAAAACTGTTTTTT,-,TRBJ1-4,TRBV6-5,-
CASSRTSGGVGGTDTQYF,TGTGCCAGCAGCCGGACTAGCGGGGGGGTAGGGGGCACAGATACGCAGTATTTT,once,TRBJ2-3,TRBV7-9,TRBD2
CSVVGSGRYRTEAFF,TGCAGCGTTGTAGGGTCAGGGCGGTATCGGACTGAAGCTTTCTTT,-,TRBJ1-1,TRBV29-1,-
CASSLAGQGAFGYTF,TGTGCCAGCAGCTTAGCGGGACAGGGGGCTTTTGGCTACACCTTC,once,TRBJ1-2,TRBV7-2,TRBD1
CASSRNREGQPQHF,TGTGCCAGTAGTAGGAACAGGGAGGGACAGCCCCAGCATTTT,-,TRBJ1-5,TRBV19,-
CASSLNNRENWATNEKLFF,TGCGCCAGCAGCTTGAATAACAGGGAGAACTGGGCAACTAATGAAAAACTGTTTTTT,-,TRBJ1-4,TRBV5-1,-
CASSFTGGNTIYF,TGTGCCAGCAGTTTCACCGGGGGAAACACCATATATTTT,-,TRBJ1-3,TRBV27,-
CASRPAGGYNEQYF,TGCGCCAGCCGACCGGCAGGGGGTTATAACGAGCAGTACTTC,-,TRBJ2-7,TRBV5-1,TRBD1
CAISESGGQVTWYF,TGTGCCATCAGTGAGTCGGGGGGACAGGTGACTTGGTACTTC,once,TRBJ2-7,TRBV10-3,TRBD1
CASSTILGQGGGYTF,TGTGCCAGTAGTACCATCCTCGGACAGGGTGGAGGCTACACCTTC,-,TRBJ1-2,TRBV19,TRBD1
CASSSTGNSNQPQHF,TGTGCCAGCAGTTCGACAGGGAATAGCAATCAGCCCCAGCATTTT,-,TRBJ1-5,TRBV6-2/TRBV6-3,TRBD1
CASSPIRGSGVTDTQYF,TGTGCCAGCAGCCCGATCCGGGGCTCAGGGGTAACAGATACGCAGTATTTT,-,TRBJ2-3,TRBV27,-
CASSPLRGGPTYEQYF,TGTGCCAGCAGCCCCCTGAGGGGGGGGCCAACCTACGAGCAGTACTTC,-,TRBJ2-7,TRBV3-1/TRBV3-2,-
CASKADRGGNQPQHF,TGTGCCAGCAAGGCGGACAGGGGGGGCAATCAGCCCCAGCATTTT,once,TRBJ1-5,TRBV6-5,TRBD1
CASSLFGGSSYEQYF,TGTGCCAGCAGCTTATTCGGCGGGAGCTCCTACGAGCAGTACTTC,-,TRBJ2-7,TRBV7-8,TRBD2
CASAPSTQGYSYNEQFF,TGTGCTAGTGCCCCCTCCACCCAGGGATACTCCTACAATGAGCAGTTCTTC,-,TRBJ2-1,TRBV12-5,-
CARNSGGAGTGELFF,TGTGCCAGGAATAGCGGGGGGGCAGGGACCGGGGAGCTGTTTTTT,-,TRBJ2-2,TRBV6-5,TRBD2
CASRFRLAPNEQFF,TGTGCCAGCAGATTCAGACTCGCACCCAATGAGCAGTTCTTC,-,TRBJ2-1,TRBV5-5,-
CASSQRTGHNGELFF,TGCGCCAGCAGCCAAAGGACAGGTCATAACGGGGAGCTGTTTTTT,-,TRBJ2-2,TRBV4-1,TRBD1
CASSLYRDTEAFF,TGTGCCAGCAGCTTATACCGGGACACTGAAGCTTTCTTT,-,TRBJ1-1,TRBV11-2,-
CASSLDGEANSPLHF,TGCGCCAGCAGCTTGGATGGGGAGGCTAATTCACCCCTCCACTTT,-,TRBJ1-6,TRBV5-1,-
CASSSQGALGPDTQYF,TGTGCCAGCAGCTCCCAGGGGGCGCTCGGCCCAGATACGCAGTATTTT,-,TRBJ2-3,TRBV9,TRBD1
CASSSTGLNTGELFF,TGTGCCAGCAGCTCGACAGGGTTGAACACCGGGGAGCTGTTTTTT,-,TRBJ2-2,TRBV27,TRBD1
CAWTQRRPFGADTQYF,TGTGCCTGGACACAAAGGCGGCCCTTTGGCGCAGATACGCAGTATTTT,-,TRBJ2-3,TRBV30,-
CASSLRPGLGPSGELFF,TGTGCCAGCAGCTTACGCCCGGGACTAGGTCCTTCCGGGGAGCTGTTTTTT,few,TRBJ2-2,TRBV27,TRBD2
CASSPQVGRSEKLFF,TGTGCCAGCTCACCACAAGTCGGGAGAAGCGAAAAACTGTTTTTT,-,TRBJ1-4,TRBV18,-
CASSLANRDNSPLHF,TGTGCCAGCAGCTTGGCCAACAGGGACAATTCACCCCTCCACTTT,-,TRBJ1-6,TRBV5-6,-
CASSPSGAHEQFF,TGTGCCAGCTCACCGAGCGGGGCCCATGAGCAGTTCTTC,-,TRBJ2-1,TRBV18,TRBD2
CASSLGANEQYF,TGTGCCAGCAGCTTGGGTGCTAACGAGCAGTACTTC,-,TRBJ2-7,TRBV5-6,-
CASSYRGPQETQYF,TGTGCCAGCAGCTACAGGGGGCCTCAAGAGACCCAGTACTTC,-,TRBJ2-5,TRBV7-2,TRBD1